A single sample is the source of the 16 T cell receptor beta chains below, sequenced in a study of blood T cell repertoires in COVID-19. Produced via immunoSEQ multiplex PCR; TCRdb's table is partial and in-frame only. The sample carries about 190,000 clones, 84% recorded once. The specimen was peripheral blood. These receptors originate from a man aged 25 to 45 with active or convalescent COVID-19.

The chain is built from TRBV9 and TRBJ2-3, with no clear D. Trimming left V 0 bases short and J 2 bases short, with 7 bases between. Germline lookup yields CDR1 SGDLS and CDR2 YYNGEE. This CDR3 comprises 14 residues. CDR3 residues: CASSVVAATDTQYF. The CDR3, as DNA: TGTGCCAGCAGCGTAGTTGCGGCCACAGATACGCAGTATTTT.

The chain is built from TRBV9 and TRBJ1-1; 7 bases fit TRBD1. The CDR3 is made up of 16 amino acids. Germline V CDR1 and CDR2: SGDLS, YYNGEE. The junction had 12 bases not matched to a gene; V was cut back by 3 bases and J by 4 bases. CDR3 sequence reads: CASSDTDRAWGTEAFF. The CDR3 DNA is TGTGCCAGCAGCGACACCGACAGGGCGTGGGGCACTGAAGCTTTCTTT.

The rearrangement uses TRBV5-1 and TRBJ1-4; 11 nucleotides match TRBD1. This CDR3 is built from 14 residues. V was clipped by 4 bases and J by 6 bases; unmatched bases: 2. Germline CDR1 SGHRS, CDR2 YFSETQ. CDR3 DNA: TGCGCCAGCAGCGTGGACAGGGGGCATGAAAAACTGTTTTTT. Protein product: CASSVDRGHEKLFF.

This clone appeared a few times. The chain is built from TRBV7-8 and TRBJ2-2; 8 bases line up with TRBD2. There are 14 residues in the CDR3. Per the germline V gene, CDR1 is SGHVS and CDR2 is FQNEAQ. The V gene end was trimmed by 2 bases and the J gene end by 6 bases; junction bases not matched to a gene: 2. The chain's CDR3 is CASSLRREAGELFF. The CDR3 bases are TGTGCCAGCAGCTTAAGGCGGGAGGCCGGGGAGCTGTTTTTT.

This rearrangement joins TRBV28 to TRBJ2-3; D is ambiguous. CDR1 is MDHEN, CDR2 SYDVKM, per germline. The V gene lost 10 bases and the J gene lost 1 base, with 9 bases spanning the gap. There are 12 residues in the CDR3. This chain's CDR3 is CATSTRTDTQYF. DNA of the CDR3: TGTGCCACCTCGACTCGCACAGATACGCAGTATTTT.

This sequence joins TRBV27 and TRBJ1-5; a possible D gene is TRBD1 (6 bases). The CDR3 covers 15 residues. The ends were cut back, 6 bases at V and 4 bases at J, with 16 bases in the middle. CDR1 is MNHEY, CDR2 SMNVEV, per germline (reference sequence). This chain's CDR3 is CASRDGAGANQPQHF. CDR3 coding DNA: TGTGCCAGCAGAGACGGGGCAGGGGCAAATCAGCCCCAGCATTTT.

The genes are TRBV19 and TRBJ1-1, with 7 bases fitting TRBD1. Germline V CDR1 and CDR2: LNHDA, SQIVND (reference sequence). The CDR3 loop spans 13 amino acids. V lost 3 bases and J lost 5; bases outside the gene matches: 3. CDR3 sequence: CASSIQGGTEAFF. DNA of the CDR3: TGTGCCAGTAGTATTCAGGGGGGAACTGAAGCTTTCTTT. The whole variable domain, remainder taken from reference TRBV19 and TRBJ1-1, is DGGITQSPKYLFRKEGQNVTLSCEQNLNHDAMYWYRQDPGQGLRLIYYSQIVNDFQKGDIAEGYSVSREKKESFPLTVTSAQKNPTAFYLCASSIQGGTEAFFGQGTRLTVV.

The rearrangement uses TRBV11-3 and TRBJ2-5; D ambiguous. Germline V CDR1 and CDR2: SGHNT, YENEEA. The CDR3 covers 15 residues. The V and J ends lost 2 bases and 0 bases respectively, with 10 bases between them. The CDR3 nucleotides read TGTGCCAGCAGCTTACCCAGTTCAAACCAAGAGACCCAGTACTTC. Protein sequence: CASSLPSSNQETQYF.

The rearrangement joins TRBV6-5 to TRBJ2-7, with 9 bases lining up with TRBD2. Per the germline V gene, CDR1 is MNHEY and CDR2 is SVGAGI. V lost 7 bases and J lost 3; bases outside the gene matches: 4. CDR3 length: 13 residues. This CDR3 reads CASTSGTYYEQYF. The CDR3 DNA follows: TGTGCCAGCACTAGCGGGACCTACTACGAGCAGTACTTC.

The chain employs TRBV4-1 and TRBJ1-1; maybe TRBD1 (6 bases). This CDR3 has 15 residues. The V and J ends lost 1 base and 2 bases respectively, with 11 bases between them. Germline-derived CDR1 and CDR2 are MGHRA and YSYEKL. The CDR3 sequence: CASSQGQGLNTEAFF. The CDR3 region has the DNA TGCGCCAGCAGCCAAGGTCAGGGGCTTAACACTGAAGCTTTCTTT.

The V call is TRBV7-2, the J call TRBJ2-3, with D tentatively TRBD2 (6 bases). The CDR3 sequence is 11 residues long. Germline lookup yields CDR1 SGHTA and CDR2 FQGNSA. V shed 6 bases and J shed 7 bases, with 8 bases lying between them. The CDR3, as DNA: TGTGCCAGCAGTCGCGGGAATACGCAGTATTTT. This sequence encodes CASSRGNTQYF.

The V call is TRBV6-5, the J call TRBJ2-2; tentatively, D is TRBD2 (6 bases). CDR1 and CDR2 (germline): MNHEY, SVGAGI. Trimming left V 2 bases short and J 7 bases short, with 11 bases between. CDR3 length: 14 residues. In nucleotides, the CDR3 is TGTGCCAGCAGTTACGCCAGGGAGGTCGGGGAGCTGTTTTTT. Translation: CASSYAREVGELFF.

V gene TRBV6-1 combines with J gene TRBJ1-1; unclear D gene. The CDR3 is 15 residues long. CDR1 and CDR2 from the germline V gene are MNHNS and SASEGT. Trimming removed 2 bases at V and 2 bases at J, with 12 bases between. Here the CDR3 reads CASSETSGPNTEAFF. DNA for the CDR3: TGTGCCAGCAGTGAAACATCAGGCCCCAACACTGAAGCTTTCTTT.

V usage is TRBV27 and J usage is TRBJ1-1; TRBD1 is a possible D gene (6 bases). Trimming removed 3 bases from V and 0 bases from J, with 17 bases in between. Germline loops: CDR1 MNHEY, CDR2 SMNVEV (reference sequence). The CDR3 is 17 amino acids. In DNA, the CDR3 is TGTGCCAGCAGTTTTAGGGGGGGACTTCCATTGAACACTGAAGCTTTCTTT. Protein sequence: CASSFRGGLPLNTEAFF.

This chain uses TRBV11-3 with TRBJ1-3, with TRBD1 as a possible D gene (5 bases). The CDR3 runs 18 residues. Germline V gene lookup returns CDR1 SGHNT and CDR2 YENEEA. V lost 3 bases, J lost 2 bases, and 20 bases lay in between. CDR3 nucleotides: TGTGCCAGCAGCTTTCTCGGGTCGACAGAAAGGCCTGGAAACACCATATATTTT. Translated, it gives CASSFLGSTERPGNTIYF.

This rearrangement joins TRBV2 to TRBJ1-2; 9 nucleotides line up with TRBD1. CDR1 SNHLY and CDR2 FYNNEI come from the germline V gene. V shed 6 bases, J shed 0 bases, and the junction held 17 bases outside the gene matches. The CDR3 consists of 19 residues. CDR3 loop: CASSLSSNRGLQSNYGYTF. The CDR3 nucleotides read TGTGCCAGCAGCCTGTCCTCCAACAGGGGGCTCCAATCTAACTATGGCTACACCTTC.